This T cell receptor beta chain was retrieved from a study of tumor-infiltrating lymphocytes in localized non-small cell lung cancer. The germline V gene encodes CDR1 SEHNR and CDR2 FQNEAQ (reference sequence). This CDR3 comprises 14 residues. The V end was cut by 3 bases, the J end by 4 bases, with 13 bases between. Study-wide findings and caveats: Technical variation could not be separated from intratumor heterogeneity here. IM1 and IM2 tumors showed no difference in T-cell fraction.

With respect to this clone: Its target is not known.

The assay was immunoSEQ multiplex PCR, and TCRdb's table has in-frame clones only and misses some. The sample lists roughly 7,200 clones; over 75% were seen once. The V gene is TRBV7-9, the J gene TRBJ2-7; weak D call: TRBD2 (6 bases). This clonotype was sampled from a human donor with non-small cell lung cancer. The specimen sequenced was lung tumor tissue. The CDR3 sequence: CASSLGGLGYEQYF. DNA for the CDR3: TGTGCCAGCAGCTTGGGAGGTTTGGGTTACGAGCAGTACTTC.